This passage covers 12 T cell receptor beta chains from one sample sequenced in a study of chronic HIV infection and antiretroviral therapy. TCRdb re-called the 5' RACE reads with MiXCR, one entry per CDR3 protein. Of more than 25,000 distinct CDR3 sequences listed, roughly 9.1% are singletons. Sequencing used peripheral blood. The receptors here all came from an adult who had HIV and had not received antiretroviral therapy, or was an uninfected healthy control (not recorded which).

Ten or more counts support this clonotype. The V call is TRBV7-8, the J call TRBJ2-7, with TRBD1 identical over 8 bases. The CDR3 loop spans 15 amino acids. The trim removed 5 bases at V and 5 bases at J, leaving 11 bases unmatched. The germline gives CDR1 SGHVS, CDR2 FQNEAQ. The CDR3 nucleotides are TGTGCCAGCAGCGTCGCTCCCGGGACAGGAAACGAGCAGTACTTC. As protein: CASSVAPGTGNEQYF.

This clonotype has ten or more counts. The chain combines TRBV6-1 with TRBJ2-7, with 10 bases that match TRBD1. The CDR3 is 15 residues long. Per the germline V gene, CDR1 is MNHNS and CDR2 is SASEGT. J was trimmed by 5 bases and V by 0 bases; bases with no gene match: 4. CDR3 loop: CASSEADGTGDEQYF. The CDR3 DNA reads TGTGCCAGCAGTGAAGCCGACGGGACAGGGGACGAGCAGTACTTC.

The CDR3 spells CSASGAGDTEAFF. The CDR3 region has the DNA TGCAGTGCTAGTGGGGCGGGGGACACTGAAGCTTTCTTT. This chain joins TRBV20-1 and TRBJ1-1, with D perhaps matching TRBD1 (5 bases). Trimming took off 3 bases at V and 3 bases at J, with 11 bases between the two ends. Germline V gene data show CDR1 as DFQATT and CDR2 as SNEGSKA (reference sequence). The CDR3 contains 13 residues.

This clonotype came up a few times. V is TRBV12-3 or TRBV12-4 and J is TRBJ1-1, with D uncertain. Trimming pared 4 bases from V and 3 bases from J, leaving 9 bases between. The CDR3 covers 13 residues. The CDR3 nucleotides read TGTGCCAGCAGTTACGAACGGGACACTGAAGCTTTCTTT. Protein sequence: CASSYERDTEAFF.

V usage is TRBV5-4 and J usage is TRBJ2-3; 10 nucleotides match TRBD2. Germline loops: CDR1 SGHNT, CDR2 YYREEE (reference sequence). V shed 5 bases, J shed 1 base, and the junction held 4 bases outside the gene matches. The CDR3 has 15 amino acids. CDR3 bases: TGTGCCAGCAGTCCAGCGGGGGGGCGCACAGATACGCAGTATTTT. It encodes CASSPAGGRTDTQYF.

This clonotype was counted at least ten times. This sequence joins TRBV6-1 and TRBJ2-2, with 8 bases fitting TRBD2. Germline-derived CDR1 and CDR2 are MNHNS and SASEGT. V shed 2 bases and J 5 bases; nucleotides not matched to a gene: 4. This CDR3 has 15 amino acids. This chain's CDR3 is CASSELAGETGELFF. The CDR3 nucleotides read TGTGCCAGCAGTGAACTAGCGGGTGAAACCGGGGAGCTGTTTTTT.

This clonotype has at least ten counts. J is TRBJ2-7 and V is TRBV11-1; D call uncertain. Trimming removed 5 bases at V and 3 bases at J, with 11 bases between. This CDR3 spans 13 amino acids. CDR1 and CDR2 (germline): SGHAT, FQDESV (reference sequence). CDR3 loop: CASSLTEVYEQYF. As DNA, the CDR3 is TGTGCCAGCAGCCTGACTGAAGTCTACGAGCAGTACTTC.

This clonotype was recorded many times. The J gene is TRBJ2-1, the V gene TRBV6-1; 8 positions agree with TRBD1. This CDR3 region has 13 residues. Germline CDR1 is MNHNS and CDR2 is SASEGT. The J segment lost 6 bases and the V segment lost 4 bases, leaving 2 bases of the junction unmatched. In DNA form, the CDR3 reads TGTGCCAGCAGTGGACAGGGGAGCAATGAGCAGTTCTTC. Amino acid sequence: CASSGQGSNEQFF.

This clonotype showed up many times. In DNA form, the CDR3 reads TGTGCCAGCAGCTCGGGTCTTCACGAGCAGTACTTC. This sequence encodes CASSSGLHEQYF. This sequence joins TRBV11-1 and TRBJ2-7; D gene unclear. This CDR3 comprises 12 residues. Trimming shortened V by 4 bases and J by 5 bases, and 9 bases separated the two germline ends. From germline, CDR1 is SGHAT and CDR2 FQDESV (reference sequence).

This clonotype was counted many times. This chain links TRBV5-1 with TRBJ2-1; no clear D. Germline assignment: CDR1 SGHRS and CDR2 YFSETQ. V was cut by 0 bases and J by 5 bases, with 12 bases left in between. The CDR3 is 15 residues long. Written as DNA, the CDR3 is TGCGCCAGCAGCTTGGCCTCAAGCGCCCACAATGAGCAGTTCTTC. Translated: CASSLASSAHNEQFF.

This chain uses TRBV2 with TRBJ2-5; D may correspond to TRBD1 or TRBD2 (5 bases each). CDR3 length: 14 amino acids. The germline CDR1 and CDR2 sequences are SNHLY and FYNNEI. V lost 7 bases and J lost 3, with 15 bases in between. The chain's CDR3 is CASTEDVGEETQYF. CDR3 nucleotide sequence: TGTGCCAGCACCGAAGACGTGGGGGAAGAGACCCAGTACTTC.

This clonotype was observed at least ten times. The chain joins TRBV29-1 to TRBJ1-1, with 7 bases lining up with TRBD1. V dropped 3 bases and J dropped 1; count of bases not matched to a gene: 2. CDR1 and CDR2 (germline): SQVTM, ANQGSEA. The length of the CDR3 is 13 residues. The CDR3 spells CSVETGTNTEAFF. DNA of the CDR3: TGCAGCGTTGAGACAGGGACGAACACTGAAGCTTTCTTT.